The present T cell receptor (beta chain) was sequenced within a study of blood T cell repertoires in COVID-19. CDR1 is MNHEY, CDR2 SVGAGI, per germline. Trimming took 6 bases from V and 5 from J; bases not matched to a gene: 8. The CDR3 has 14 amino acids. Per the authors' pipeline: Estimation of nucleated cell counts was performed using reference gene primer amplification. Here immunoSEQ multiplex PCR was the method, and the copy in TCRdb shows in-frame clones only, minus some. V and J calls and clone size follow that table, whereas D and trimming were derived from the DNA. The sample contains 150,000 to 200,000 clones, about four fifths of which appear only once.

This TCR derives from a man aged 65-85 years who had recovered from COVID-19. Sample: peripheral blood. V is TRBV6-5 and J is TRBJ2-7; 9 nucleotides align to TRBD1. The CDR3 reads CASRMDRGNHEQYF. CDR3 nucleotides: TGTGCCAGCAGGATGGACAGGGGAAACCACGAGCAGTACTTC.